This T cell receptor (beta chain) is from a study of T cell repertoires in urothelial bladder cancer (dated by TCRdb to about 2019). For the study in its entirety: Of the approximately 12 resected lesions, three were clinically staged as cT0, three as cTa, three as cT1 and three as cT2 or greater. TCR repertoire clonality in bladder tumors was compared with TCR repertoire clonality in benign bladder inflammation. Some 11 patients with bladder lesions who were undergoing transurethral resection were prospectively identified. Twelve resected bladder lesions, made up of urothelial carcinoma (UC+) and benign (UC-) specimens, were studied.

Bladder lesion specimens were collected at transurethral resection and stored at -80C. DNA was extracted from bladder specimens collected at transurethral resection. The investigation overall reported the following: In carcinoma specimens, up to roughly 15% of infiltrating lymphocytes were accounted for by a single T-cell clone, compared with 2% to 2.5% in benign specimens. Fewer T cells were found in urothelial carcinoma specimens than in benign specimens, with medians of about 5,000 and 25,000, respectively. Carcinoma specimens had a median tumor infiltrating lymphocyte percentage of 2% to 2.5%, while benign specimens had a median of approximately 11%.

The immunoSEQ assay was used to sequence the CDR3 region of the TCR beta chain. As for the original processing: For each specimen, the T-cell fraction, clonal dominance, and maximum TCR clone frequency were calculated. The table comes from immuneACCESS by way of TCRdb, which keeps in-frame sequences with V and J called. Part of the clones is missing from these tables; in studies checked, under half for an unresolved V gene and the rest for unknown reasons. V and J calls plus clone size are reproduced from that table; the DNA served to infer D and trimming. This sample gives about 6,400 clones in total; 71% of them show up just once. Approximately 12% of the sample lies in the top ten. As to this clone: No cognate antigen has been identified for it. Base qualities are not at hand, and no much larger clone is one base apart.

Spanning cysteine to phenylalanine, the CDR3 consists of 14 amino acids. Only CDR3 DNA is held: 42 bases, read in frame from base 1. V was cut back by 4 bases and J by 3 bases, leaving a gap of 11 bases between them. From a lookup of the germline V gene, CDR1 and CDR2 are SGHTA and FQGTGA. Recombination joined TRBV7-3 with TRBJ2-3, with a tentative D gene TRBD1 over 6 matching bases. Sequenced material: tumor-infiltrating cells from bladder cancer. The TCR originated in a human donor with urothelial carcinoma. The CDR3 is CASSSYDRTDTQYF. The DNA is TGTGCCAGCAGCTCCTACGACAGGACAGATACGCAGTATTTT.